This entry lists 14 T cell receptor beta chains sequenced from one sample in a study of blood T cell repertoires in COVID-19. This table comes from immunoSEQ multiplex PCR, and its TCRdb copy is limited to in-frame clones, with some not included. The sample includes some 100,000 clones, around 90% of them seen just once. The sample taken for sequencing was peripheral blood. Every receptor here comes from a woman aged 55-75 years with acute or convalescent COVID-19.

This chain joins TRBV3-1 (or the pseudogene TRBV3-2) and TRBJ2-1; D gene unclear. This CDR3 contains 13 residues. Germline values: CDR1 LGHDT, CDR2 YNNKEL (reference sequence). With 3 bases removed from V and 7 bases from J, the gap between germline ends came to 10 bases. The CDR3 coding sequence is TGTGCCAGCAGCCAGGCTAGTAATAATGAGCAGTTCTTC. This gives the protein CASSQASNNEQFF.

This chain uses TRBV7-6 with TRBJ2-5; possibly TRBD2 for D (6 bases). This CDR3 is built from 16 residues. Germline V gives CDR1 SGHVS, CDR2 FNYEAQ. V lost 2 bases, J lost 4 bases, and 17 bases lay in between. In nucleotides, the CDR3 is TGTGCCAGCAGCTTAAACCAGGGACTTCCAGGAGAGACCCAGTACTTC. Amino acids: CASSLNQGLPGETQYF.

The chain combines TRBV25-1 with TRBJ1-2, with D possibly being TRBD1 (5 bases). This CDR3 is 15 amino acids long. Trimming removed 3 bases at V and 3 bases at J, with 14 bases between. From germline, CDR1 is MGHDK and CDR2 SYGVNS. CDR3 bases: TGTGCCAGCAGTGAGGTAGGGGCATTGGACTATGGCTACACCTTC. This translates into CASSEVGALDYGYTF.

V gene TRBV6-5 combines with J gene TRBJ2-7; maybe TRBD2 (5 bases). Germline V CDR1 and CDR2: MNHEY, SVGAGI. The germline V and J ends were trimmed by 6 bases and 0 bases, with 9 bases remaining between them. The CDR3 contains 13 residues. Written as DNA, the CDR3 is TGTGCCAGCAGCGTAGGGAGCTCCTACGAGCAGTACGTC. It encodes CASSVGSSYEQYV.

This clone was seen a single time. The rearrangement links TRBV29-1 to TRBJ2-5, with D possibly being TRBD2 (5 bases). The CDR3 totals 11 residues. Germline CDR1 SQVTM, CDR2 ANQGSEA. Trimming shortened V by 7 bases and J by 1 base, and 7 bases separated the two germline ends. For the CDR3, the DNA is TGCAGCGGCCGGGGCCAAGAGACCCAGTACTTC. Translating it yields CSGRGQETQYF.

This rearrangement joins TRBV19 to TRBJ2-5; TRBD1 agrees at 10 bases. Trimming at V came to 6 bases and at J to 5 bases, leaving 3 bases not matched to a gene. The CDR3 is made up of 13 amino acids. The germline gives CDR1 LNHDA, CDR2 SQIVND (reference sequence). The CDR3 coding sequence is TGTGCCAGTAGGGACAGGGGGGTCGAGACCCAGTACTTC. It yields the protein CASRDRGVETQYF.

The chain recombines TRBV11-2 with TRBJ2-1; a weak D match, TRBD2 (5 bases). The germline V gene encodes CDR1 SGHAT and CDR2 FQNNGV. V dropped 7 bases and J dropped 4 bases, with 17 bases sitting between them. This CDR3 region has 15 residues. The chain's CDR3 is CASTAEVQVYNEQFF. The CDR3 DNA is TGTGCCAGCACCGCGGAGGTGCAGGTTTACAATGAGCAGTTCTTC. The full variable domain, rest sourced from reference TRBV11-2 and TRBJ2-1, is EAGVAQSPRYKIIEKRQSVAFWCNPISGHATLYWYQQILGQGPKLLIQFQNNGVVDDSQLPKDRFSAERLKGVDSTLKIQPAKLEDSAVYLCASTAEVQVYNEQFFGPGTRLTVL.

This sequence joins TRBV7-2 and TRBJ1-5; D might be TRBD1 (5 bases). Per germline, CDR1 SGHTA and CDR2 FQGNSA. The V end was cut by 4 bases, the J end by 3 bases, with 10 bases between. The CDR3 totals 14 residues. The CDR3 bases are TGTGCCAGCAGCTGGCAGGGATCCAATCAGCCCCAGCATTTT. Protein: CASSWQGSNQPQHF.

V gene TRBV28 combines with J gene TRBJ1-5; D unclear. Germline CDR1 is MDHEN and CDR2 is SYDVKM. V dropped 5 bases and J dropped 4 bases, with 15 bases sitting between them. The CDR3 extends over 15 amino acids. In DNA, the CDR3 is TGTGCCAGCAGTCCACAAGGAGGGAGGAATCAGCCCCAGCATTTT. Protein sequence: CASSPQGGRNQPQHF.

This chain connects TRBV12-3 or TRBV12-4 to TRBJ2-1; possible D gene TRBD2, 5 bases. Trimming removed 5 bases at V and 7 bases at J, with 12 bases between. The CDR3 totals 13 residues. DNA of the CDR3: TGTGCCAGCAGTCGTAGCGCGAGAAATGAGCAGTTCTTC. Its protein product is CASSRSARNEQFF.

The V and J genes are TRBV6-2 or TRBV6-3 and TRBJ2-5, with TRBD2 matching over 8 bases. Trimming removed 2 bases from V and 5 bases from J; junction bases left unmatched: 7. Germline CDR1 is MNHEY and CDR2 is SVGEGT. There are 15 residues in the CDR3. Here the CDR3 reads CASSYIGGAGETQYF. Here the CDR3 DNA reads TGTGCCAGCAGTTACATCGGGGGGGCTGGGGAGACCCAGTACTTC.

The V gene is TRBV5-4, the J gene TRBJ1-1; possible D gene TRBD1, 5 bases. The CDR3 has 14 residues. The germline gives CDR1 SGHNT, CDR2 YYREEE (reference sequence). V dropped 0 bases and J dropped 5 bases, with 11 bases sitting between them. CDR3 bases: TGTGCCAGCAGCTTGGCAGGGAAAGGTACTGAAGCTTTCTTT. Encoded protein: CASSLAGKGTEAFF.

The chain links TRBV27 to TRBJ1-5; 7 bases line up with TRBD1. The CDR3 spans 14 residues. The germline CDR1 and CDR2 sequences are MNHEY and SMNVEV (reference sequence). The V and J ends lost 6 bases and 8 bases, in that order; junction bases with no gene match: 10. The CDR3 nucleotides read TGTGCCAGCAGGGACAGGCAGTTGAGGGAGCCCCAGCATTTT. It specifies CASRDRQLREPQHF.

The V gene is TRBV5-4, the J gene TRBJ1-6, with D tentatively TRBD1 (6 bases). The V gene lost 0 bases and the J gene lost 6 bases, with 10 bases spanning the gap. Per germline, CDR1 SGHNT and CDR2 YYREEE (reference sequence). The CDR3 has 15 residues. CDR3 protein: CASSLAGTTNSPLHF. CDR3 sequence (DNA): TGTGCCAGCAGCTTGGCCGGGACAACTAATTCACCCCTCCACTTT.